The sequence of this TCR beta chain was determined in a study of shared clonotypes between healthy human individuals. Germline-derived CDR1 and CDR2 are SGHRS and YFSETQ. Between the trimmed V and J ends, which lost 4 bases and 2 bases, there was a span of 19 bases. CDR3 size: 16 residues. Notes on the study in general: Among non-shared clonotypes, generation probabilities were lower than among those shared by all four donors. Incomplete sequencing of sorted subsets was indicated by rarefaction despite large depth.

Note on this clone: Its antigen is currently unknown.

Genomic DNA of each subset was evenly split across several immunoSEQ plates. TCRdb's copy holds only in-frame clones and misses some; the assay was immunoSEQ multiplex PCR. The sample lists around 2.5 million clones, approximately 93% occurring once. Those who donated, Caucasian adults without exception, all lived in Nashville, Tennessee. The source material was naive CD4+ T cells from PBMCs. Indicated subset: CD45RA+ positively selected. The TCR sequence derives from a man younger than 35 in good health. Some clones in this sample may be carry-over from other donors' samples. The chain employs TRBV5-1 and TRBJ2-7, with D tentatively TRBD1 (6 bases). CDR3 coding DNA: TGCGCCAGCAGCAGGGGGTCCAACCCGGAGGCCTACGAGCAGTACTTC. This codes for CASSRGSNPEAYEQYF.